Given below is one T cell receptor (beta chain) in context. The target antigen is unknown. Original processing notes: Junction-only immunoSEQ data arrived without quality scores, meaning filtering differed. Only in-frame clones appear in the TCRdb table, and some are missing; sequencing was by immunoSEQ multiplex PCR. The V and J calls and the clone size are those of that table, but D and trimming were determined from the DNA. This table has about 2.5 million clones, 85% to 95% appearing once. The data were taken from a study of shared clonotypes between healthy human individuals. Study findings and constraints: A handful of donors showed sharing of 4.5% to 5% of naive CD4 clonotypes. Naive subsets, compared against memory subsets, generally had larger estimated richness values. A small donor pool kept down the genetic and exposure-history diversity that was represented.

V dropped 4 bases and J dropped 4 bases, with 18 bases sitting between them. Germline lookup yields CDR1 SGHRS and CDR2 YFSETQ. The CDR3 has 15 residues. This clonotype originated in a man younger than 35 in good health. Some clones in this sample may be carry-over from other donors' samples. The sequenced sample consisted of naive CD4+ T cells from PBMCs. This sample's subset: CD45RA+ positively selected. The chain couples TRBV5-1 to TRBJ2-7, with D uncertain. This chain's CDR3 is CASSPGLVPAYEQYF. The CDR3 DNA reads TGCGCCAGCAGCCCCGGATTAGTGCCAGCTTACGAGCAGTACTTC.